A single sample is the source of the 5 T cell receptor beta chains below, sequenced in a study of CXCR3-negative and CXCR3-positive naive CD8 T cells. Broader study findings: Comparison of naive cells showed more hydrophobic TRB CDR3s in CXCR3-positive than in CXCR3-negative naive cells.

It was by 5' RACE with UMI labels that the TRB cDNA libraries were prepared. TCRdb processed the 5' RACE reads again and assigns one entry to each CDR3 protein, with no DNA. Its listing shows 130,000 to 150,000 distinct CDR3 sequences. No antigen is known for these receptors. The source material was naive CXCR3+ CD8+ T cells from blood. Subset described: CD45RO-CCR7+CD27+CD95- naive CD8+ T cells expressing CXCR3 (TNR3+). The receptor set was obtained from a human donor in good health. Some clones in this sample may be carry-over from other donors' samples.

The chain joins TRBV7-9 to TRBJ1-4. The CDR3 has 12 residues. The germline V gene has CDR1 SEHNR and CDR2 FQNEAQ (reference sequence). The CDR3 spells CASSDINEKLFF.

The genes are TRBV4-1 and TRBJ1-1. CDR3 length: 13 amino acids. Germline V lookup: CDR1 MGHRA, CDR2 YSYEKL. The CDR3 protein is CASSQESKTEAFF.

The genes are TRBV11-2 and TRBJ2-7. Germline CDR1 is SGHAT and CDR2 is FQNNGV. The CDR3 has 15 amino acids. This chain's CDR3 is CASSLVPGEVYEQYF.

The chain has TRBV28 and TRBJ2-1; TCRdb names TRBD2, which stays unverified in the absence of DNA. In germline, CDR1 is MDHEN, CDR2 SYDVKM. The CDR3 has 14 residues. This CDR3 is CASSFPTSGSEQFF.

The chain uses TRBV6-5 and TRBJ2-1; the D gene TCRdb calls, TRBD1, cannot be checked with no DNA. The CDR3 contains 16 residues. The V gene's germline CDR1 is MNHEY and CDR2 SVGAGI. The CDR3 is CASSYSAPDIYNEQFF.